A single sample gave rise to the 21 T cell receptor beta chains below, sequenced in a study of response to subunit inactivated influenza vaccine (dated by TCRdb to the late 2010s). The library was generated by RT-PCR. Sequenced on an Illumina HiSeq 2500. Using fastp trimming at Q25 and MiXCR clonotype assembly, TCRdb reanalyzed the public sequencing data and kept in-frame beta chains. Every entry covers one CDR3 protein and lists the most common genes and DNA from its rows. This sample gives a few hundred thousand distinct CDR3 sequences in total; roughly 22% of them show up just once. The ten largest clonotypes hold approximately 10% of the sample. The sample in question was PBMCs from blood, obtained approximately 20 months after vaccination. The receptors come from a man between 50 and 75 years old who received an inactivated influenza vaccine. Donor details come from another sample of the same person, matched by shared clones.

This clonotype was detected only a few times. CDR3 DNA sequence: TGTGCCAGCAGCTTGGCCGGGGTTCCCTACGAGCAGTACTTC. This translates into CASSLAGVPYEQYF. The rearrangement links TRBV5-4 to TRBJ2-7; possible D gene TRBD2, 5 bases. Per germline, CDR1 SGHNT and CDR2 YYREEE (reference sequence). Trimming removed 0 bases at V and 2 bases at J, with 9 bases between. There are 14 residues in the CDR3. Looking up the rest from reference TRBV5-4 and TRBJ2-7 gives the full variable domain: ETGVTQSPTHLIKTRGQQVTLRCSSQSGHNTVSWYQQALGQGPQFIFQYYREEENGRGNFPPRFSGLQFPNYSSELNVNALELDDSALYLCASSLAGVPYEQYFGPGTRLTVT.

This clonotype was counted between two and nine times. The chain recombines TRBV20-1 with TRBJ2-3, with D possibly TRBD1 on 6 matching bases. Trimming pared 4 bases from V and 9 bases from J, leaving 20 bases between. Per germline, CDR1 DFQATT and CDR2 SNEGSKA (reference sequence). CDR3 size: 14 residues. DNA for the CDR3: TGCAGTGCTACCAACACCGGACAGATCAGAACGCAGTATTTT. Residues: CSATNTGQIRTQYF.

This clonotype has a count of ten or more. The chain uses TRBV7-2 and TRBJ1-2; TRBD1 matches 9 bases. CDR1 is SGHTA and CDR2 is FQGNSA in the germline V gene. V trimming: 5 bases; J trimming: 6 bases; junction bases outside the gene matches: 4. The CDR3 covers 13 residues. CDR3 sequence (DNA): TGTGCCAGCAGCGTTGGACAGGGGCATGGCTACACCTTC. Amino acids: CASSVGQGHGYTF.

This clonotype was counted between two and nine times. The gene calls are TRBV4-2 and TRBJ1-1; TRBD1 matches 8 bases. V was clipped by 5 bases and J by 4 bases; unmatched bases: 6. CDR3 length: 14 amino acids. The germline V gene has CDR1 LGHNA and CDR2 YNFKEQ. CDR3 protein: CASSDRGGGTEAFF. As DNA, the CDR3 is TGTGCCAGCAGCGACAGGGGCGGGGGCACTGAAGCTTTCTTT.

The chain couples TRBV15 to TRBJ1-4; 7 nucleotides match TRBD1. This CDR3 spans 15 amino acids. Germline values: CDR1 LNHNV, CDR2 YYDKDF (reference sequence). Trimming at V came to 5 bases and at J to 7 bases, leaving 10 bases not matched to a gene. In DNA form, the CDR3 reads TGTGCCACCAGCTTGCGACAGGGCGAAACTGAAAAACTGTTTTTT. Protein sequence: CATSLRQGETEKLFF.

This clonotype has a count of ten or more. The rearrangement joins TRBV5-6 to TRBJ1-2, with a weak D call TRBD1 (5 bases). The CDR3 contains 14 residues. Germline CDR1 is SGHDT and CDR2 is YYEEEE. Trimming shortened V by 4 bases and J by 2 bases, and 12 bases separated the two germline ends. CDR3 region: CASSQGSLNYGYTF. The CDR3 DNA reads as TGTGCCAGCAGCCAGGGTTCTTTAAACTATGGCTACACCTTC.

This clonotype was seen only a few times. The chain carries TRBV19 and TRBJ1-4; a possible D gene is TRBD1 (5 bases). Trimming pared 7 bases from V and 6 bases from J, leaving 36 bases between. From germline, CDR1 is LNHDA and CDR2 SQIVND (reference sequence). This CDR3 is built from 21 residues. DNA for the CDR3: TGTGCCAGTACCCCCGGCGGTAGCGTGACAGCCAATATCATTGACGATGAAAAACTGTTTTTT. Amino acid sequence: CASTPGGSVTANIIDDEKLFF.

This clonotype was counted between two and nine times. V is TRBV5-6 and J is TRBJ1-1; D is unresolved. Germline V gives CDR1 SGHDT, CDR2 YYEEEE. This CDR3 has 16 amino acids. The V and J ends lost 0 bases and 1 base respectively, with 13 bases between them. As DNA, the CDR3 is TGTGCCAGCAGCTTGGCGTTAGGGTTCGGGAACACTGAAGCTTTCTTT. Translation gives CASSLALGFGNTEAFF.

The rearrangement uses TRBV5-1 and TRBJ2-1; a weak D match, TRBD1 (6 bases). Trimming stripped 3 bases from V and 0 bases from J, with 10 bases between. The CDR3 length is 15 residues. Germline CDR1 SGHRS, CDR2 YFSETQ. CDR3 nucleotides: TGCGCCAGCAGCTACTCAGGGGACTCCTACAATGAGCAGTTCTTC. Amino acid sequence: CASSYSGDSYNEQFF.

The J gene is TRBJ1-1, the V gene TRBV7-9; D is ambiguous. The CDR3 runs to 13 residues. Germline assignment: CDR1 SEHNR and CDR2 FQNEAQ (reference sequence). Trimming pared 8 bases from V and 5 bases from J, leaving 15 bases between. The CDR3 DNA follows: TGTGCCAGCGGCGGGGATCTTTTGACTGAAGCTTTCTTT. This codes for CASGGDLLTEAFF.

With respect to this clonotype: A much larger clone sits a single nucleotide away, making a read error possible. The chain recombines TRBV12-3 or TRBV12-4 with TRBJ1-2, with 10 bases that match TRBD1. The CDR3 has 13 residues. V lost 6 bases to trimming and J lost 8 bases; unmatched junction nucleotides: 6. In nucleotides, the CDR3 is TGTGCCAGCAGCCACGGGACAGGGGAAGGCTACACCTTC. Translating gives CASSHGTGEGYTF.

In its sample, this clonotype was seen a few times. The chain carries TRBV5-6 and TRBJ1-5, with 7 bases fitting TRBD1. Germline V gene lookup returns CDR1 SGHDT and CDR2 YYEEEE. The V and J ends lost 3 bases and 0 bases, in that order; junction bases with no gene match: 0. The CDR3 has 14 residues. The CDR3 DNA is TGTGCCAGCAGCTACAGGGGTAGCAATCAGCCCCAGCATTTT. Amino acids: CASSYRGSNQPQHF.

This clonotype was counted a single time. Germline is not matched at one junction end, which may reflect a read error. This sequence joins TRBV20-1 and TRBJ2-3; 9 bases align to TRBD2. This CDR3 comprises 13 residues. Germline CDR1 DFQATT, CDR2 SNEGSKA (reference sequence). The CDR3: CSASGTSKDTQYF. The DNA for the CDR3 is TGCAGTGCCTCCGGGACTAGCAAAGATACGCAGTATTTT.

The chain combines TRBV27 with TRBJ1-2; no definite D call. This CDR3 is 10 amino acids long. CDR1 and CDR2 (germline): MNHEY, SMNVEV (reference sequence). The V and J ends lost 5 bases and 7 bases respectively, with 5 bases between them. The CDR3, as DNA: TGTGCCAGCAGTCCCCGTGGCTACACCTTC. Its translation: CASSPRGYTF.

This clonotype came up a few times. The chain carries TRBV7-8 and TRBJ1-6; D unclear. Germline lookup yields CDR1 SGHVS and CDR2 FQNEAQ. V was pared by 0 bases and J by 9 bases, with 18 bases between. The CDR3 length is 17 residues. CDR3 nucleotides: TGTGCCAGCAGCTTAGCGCCCAGCGACGGTGGTACTTCACCCCTCCACTTT. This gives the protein CASSLAPSDGGTSPLHF.

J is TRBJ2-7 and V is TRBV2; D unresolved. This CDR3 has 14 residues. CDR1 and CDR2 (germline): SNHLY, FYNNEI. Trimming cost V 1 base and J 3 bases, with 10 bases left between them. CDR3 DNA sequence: TGTGCCAGCAGTGAAGGTGGGCATCTCTACGAGCAGTACTTC. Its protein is CASSEGGHLYEQYF.

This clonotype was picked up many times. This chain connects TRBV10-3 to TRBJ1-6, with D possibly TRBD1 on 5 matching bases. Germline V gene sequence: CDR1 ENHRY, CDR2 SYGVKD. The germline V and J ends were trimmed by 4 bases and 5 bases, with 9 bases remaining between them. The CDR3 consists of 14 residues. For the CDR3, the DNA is TGTGCCATCAGTGTAGACAGAGATAATTCACCCCTCCACTTT. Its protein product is CAISVDRDNSPLHF.

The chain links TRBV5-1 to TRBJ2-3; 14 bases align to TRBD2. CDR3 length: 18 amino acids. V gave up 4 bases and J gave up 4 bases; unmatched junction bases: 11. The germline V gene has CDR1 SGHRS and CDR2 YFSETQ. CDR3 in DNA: TGCGCCAGCAGCGCGTACGGATGGACTAGCGGGAGGTCAGATACGCAGTATTTT. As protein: CASSAYGWTSGRSDTQYF.

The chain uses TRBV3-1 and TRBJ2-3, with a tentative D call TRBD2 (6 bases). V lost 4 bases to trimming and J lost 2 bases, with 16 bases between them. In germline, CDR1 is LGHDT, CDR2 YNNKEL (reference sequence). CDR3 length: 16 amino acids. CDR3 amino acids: CASSLMGGPVTDTQYF. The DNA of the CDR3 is TGTGCCAGCAGCCTAATGGGGGGACCGGTCACAGATACGCAGTATTTT.

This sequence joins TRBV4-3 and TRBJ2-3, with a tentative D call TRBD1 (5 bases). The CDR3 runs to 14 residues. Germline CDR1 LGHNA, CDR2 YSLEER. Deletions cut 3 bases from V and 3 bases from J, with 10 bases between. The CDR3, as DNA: TGCGCCAGCAGCCAGGGCGACAGAACAGATACGCAGTATTTT. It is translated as CASSQGDRTDTQYF.

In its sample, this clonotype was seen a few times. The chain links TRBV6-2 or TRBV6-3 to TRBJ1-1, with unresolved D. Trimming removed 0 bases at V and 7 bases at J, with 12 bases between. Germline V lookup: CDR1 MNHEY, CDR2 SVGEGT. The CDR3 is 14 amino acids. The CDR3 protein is CASSYSDLVGEAFF. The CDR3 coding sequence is TGTGCCAGCAGTTACTCGGACTTGGTTGGTGAAGCTTTCTTT.